The 11 T cell receptor beta chains below come from one sample, sequenced in a study of radiation and T cells in renal cell carcinoma. Method: immunoSEQ multiplex PCR; TCRdb's copy keeps in-frame clones and lacks some. The sample lists 95,000 to 150,000 clones; roughly 80% were seen once. Documented time point: baseline pretreatment blood. Treatment: 15 Gy SBRT to primary tumor, nephrectomy 4 weeks later. The material sequenced was blood, taken from a patient whose treatment included radiotherapy and nephrectomy. The receptors originated from a woman aged 60-70 years with renal cell carcinoma.

By sample share, this clone is medium-sized. This chain joins TRBV29-1 and TRBJ1-1, with D unresolved. In germline, CDR1 is SQVTM, CDR2 ANQGSEA. This CDR3 is built from 12 residues. Trimming left V 7 bases short and J 1 base short, with 10 bases between. The DNA of the CDR3 is TGCAGCGCTGGGTCCCAGAACACTGAAGCTTTCTTT. This gives the protein CSAGSQNTEAFF. Filled out from reference TRBV29-1 and TRBJ1-1, the complete variable domain reads SAVISQKPSRDICQRGTSLTIQCQVDSQVTMMFWYRQQPGQSLTLIATANQGSEATYESGFVIDKFPISRPNLTFSTLTVSNMSPEDSSIYLCSAGSQNTEAFFGQGTRLTVV.

DNA for the CDR3: TGTGCCAGCAGCTTACTGGGGACAACCCAAGAGACCCAGTACTTC. Encoded protein: CASSLLGTTQETQYF. The J gene is TRBJ2-5, the V gene TRBV7-9; the D gene is possibly TRBD1 (6 bases). The germline V gene encodes CDR1 SEHNR and CDR2 FQNEAQ (reference sequence). This CDR3 is built from 15 residues. The V and J ends lost 2 bases and 1 base respectively, with 11 bases between them.

V usage is TRBV11-3 and J usage is TRBJ1-1; TRBD1 is a possible D gene (5 bases). V was clipped by 3 bases and J by 1 base, with 6 bases between them. This CDR3 spans 13 amino acids. Germline V gives CDR1 SGHNT, CDR2 YENEEA. The CDR3 here is CASSFDRNTEAFF. CDR3 DNA sequence: TGTGCCAGCAGCTTTGACAGGAACACTGAAGCTTTCTTT. Complete variable domain (other parts from reference TRBV11-3 and TRBJ1-1): EAGVVQSPRYKIIEKKQPVAFWCNPISGHNTLYWYLQNLGQGPELLIRYENEEAVDDSQLPKDRFSAERLKGVDSTLKIQPAELGDSAVYLCASSFDRNTEAFFGQGTRLTVV.

V is TRBV7-2 and J is TRBJ2-2; no clear D. Trimming pared 3 bases from V and 6 bases from J, leaving 2 bases between. The CDR3 runs to 11 residues. Germline lookup yields CDR1 SGHTA and CDR2 FQGNSA. The CDR3 nucleotides read TGTGCCAGCAGCTTGTCCGGGGAGCTGTTTTTT. Its protein is CASSLSGELFF.

This chain uses TRBV7-3 with TRBJ2-7; D may be TRBD2 (6 bases). The CDR3 has 16 amino acids. The germline V and J ends were trimmed by 1 base and 2 bases, with 15 bases remaining between them. CDR1 SGHTA and CDR2 FQGTGA come from the germline V gene. CDR3 sequence: CASSLSSGGVPYEQYF. CDR3 coding DNA: TGTGCCAGCAGCTTAAGTTCAGGAGGGGTCCCCTACGAGCAGTACTTC.

The V call is TRBV7-2, the J call TRBJ2-1; 8 bases align to TRBD2. CDR1 is SGHTA, CDR2 FQGNSA, per germline. Trimming removed 4 bases from V and 7 bases from J; junction bases left unmatched: 12. The CDR3 consists of 16 residues. This CDR3 reads CASSSRAGARGNEQFF. CDR3 sequence (DNA): TGTGCCAGCAGCTCGAGAGCGGGAGCCAGGGGAAATGAGCAGTTCTTC.

This chain uses TRBV10-3 with TRBJ2-3; TRBD2 matches at 13 bases. The V gene end was trimmed by 2 bases and the J gene end by 2 bases; junction bases not matched to a gene: 1. The CDR3 spans 16 residues. Germline V gene lookup returns CDR1 ENHRY and CDR2 SYGVKD. CDR3 protein: CAISETSGRVTDTQYF. The CDR3 region has the DNA TGTGCCATCAGTGAGACTAGCGGGAGGGTCACAGATACGCAGTATTTT.

The rearrangement links TRBV29-1 to TRBJ1-1; no firm D call. Germline-derived CDR1 and CDR2 are SQVTM and ANQGSEA. This CDR3 comprises 12 residues. The germline V and J ends were trimmed by 6 bases and 4 bases, with 12 bases remaining between them. The CDR3 protein is CSVLPSGTEAFF. CDR3 bases: TGCAGCGTGCTCCCCTCGGGCACTGAAGCTTTCTTT.

This chain's CDR3 is CAISGEDPDTQYF. In DNA, the CDR3 is TGTGCCATCAGTGGGGAGGACCCAGATACGCAGTATTTT. This chain connects TRBV10-3 to TRBJ2-3; a possible D gene is TRBD2 (6 bases). The V gene's germline CDR1 is ENHRY and CDR2 SYGVKD. The germline V and J ends were trimmed by 4 bases and 4 bases, with 9 bases remaining between them. The CDR3 has 13 residues.

The J gene is TRBJ1-2, the V gene TRBV30, with a possible D match to TRBD1 (6 bases). The CDR3 totals 16 residues. V lost 2 bases to trimming and J lost 4 bases, with 20 bases between them. Germline CDR1 is GTSNPN and CDR2 is SVGIG (reference sequence). In nucleotides, the CDR3 is TGTGCCTGGAGTATACCGGGACACAGACTAGGCTATGGCTACACCTTC. This codes for CAWSIPGHRLGYGYTF. The complete variable domain, with remaining parts taken from reference TRBV30 and TRBJ1-2, reads SQTIHQWPATLVQPVGSPLSLECTVEGTSNPNLYWYRQAAGRGLQLLFYSVGIGQISSEVPQNLSASRPQDRQFILSSKKLLLSDSGFYLCAWSIPGHRLGYGYTFGSGTRLTVV.

This clone was found once. CDR3 sequence (DNA): TGTGCCAGCAGACTACAGGGGGTGAAAGAAAAACTGTTTTTT. Its translation: CASRLQGVKEKLFF. The chain combines TRBV2 with TRBJ1-4; 8 bases agree with TRBD1. CDR3 length: 14 residues. CDR1 and CDR2 (germline): SNHLY, FYNNEI. V shed 6 bases, J shed 8 bases, and the junction held 8 bases outside the gene matches.